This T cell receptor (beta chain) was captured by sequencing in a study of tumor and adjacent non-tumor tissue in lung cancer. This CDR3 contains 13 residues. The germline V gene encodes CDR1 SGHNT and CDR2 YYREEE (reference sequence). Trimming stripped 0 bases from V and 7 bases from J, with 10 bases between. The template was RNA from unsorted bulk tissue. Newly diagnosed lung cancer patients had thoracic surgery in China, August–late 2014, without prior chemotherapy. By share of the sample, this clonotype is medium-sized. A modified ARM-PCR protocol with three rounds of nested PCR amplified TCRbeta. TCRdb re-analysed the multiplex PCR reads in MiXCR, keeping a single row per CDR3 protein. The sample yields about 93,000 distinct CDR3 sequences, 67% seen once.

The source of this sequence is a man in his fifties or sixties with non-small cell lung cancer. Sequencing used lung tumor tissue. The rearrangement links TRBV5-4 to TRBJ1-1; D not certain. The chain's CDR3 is CASSLGGFGEAFF. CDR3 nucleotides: TGTGCCAGCAGCTTGGGAGGATTCGGTGAAGCTTTCTTT.